Reported below is one T cell receptor beta chain. Which antigen it targets is not known. The input lacks base qualities; no much larger clone sits a single base away. The data stem from a study of CD4+ T cells in melanoma (dated by TCRdb to the early 2020s). A note on the overall study: Neoantigen-specific CD4+ T cells in human melanoma were what the study investigated. Results and caveats for the whole study, not just this receptor: The report described a correlation between neoantigen-specific CD4+ T cells and the function of CD8+ T cells, macrophages and B cells. Neoantigen-specific CD4+ T cells in melanoma were reported to show diverse differentiation states.

Receptor libraries were prepared by the immunoSEQ multiplex PCR assay. In its TCRdb copy, this immuneACCESS table keeps in-frame sequences only and misses some clones. Where compared with another copy, unresolved V genes explain less than half of these, and the others have no known cause. The sample contains approximately 7,000 clones, around 71% of them found a single time. The ten largest account for over 20% of the sample. From cysteine to phenylalanine, the CDR3 is 15 amino acids long. Only CDR3 DNA remains: 45 bases, in frame from the first base. V is cut back by 8 bases and J by 8 bases, with 9 bases in the junction unmatched. Via the germline V gene, CDR1 is SGHTA and CDR2 FQGTGA. Patients with melanoma were used as donors.

Sequencing was carried out using cells from a culture (not recorded whether cultured in vitro). The V and J segments used are TRBV7-3 and TRBJ2-1; TRBD2 matches 13 bases in the middle. The source of this sequence is a human donor with melanoma. The CDR3 region reads CASGTSGGAMDEQFF. In nucleotides, the sequence is TGTGCCAGCGGAACTAGCGGGGGGGCTATGGATGAGCAGTTCTTC.